Presented here are 16 T cell receptor beta chains from one specimen sequenced in a study of blood T cell repertoires in COVID-19. Here immunoSEQ multiplex PCR was the method, and the copy in TCRdb shows in-frame clones only, minus some. The sample has 350,000 to 450,000 clones, approximately 92% seen once; the top ten hold more than 0.95%. What was sequenced was PBMCs or T cells enriched from blood (not recorded which). Source of these receptors: a man aged 30-40 years who had recovered from COVID-19.

The CDR3: CSASESGLGAQFF. CDR3 in DNA: TGCAGTGCTAGTGAATCTGGATTAGGGGCCCAGTTCTTC. This chain connects TRBV20-1 to TRBJ2-1; D may be TRBD1 (5 bases). Germline V gives CDR1 DFQATT, CDR2 SNEGSKA (reference sequence). V was trimmed by 3 bases and J by 13 bases, leaving 19 bases between them. This CDR3 contains 13 residues.

V and J are TRBV19 and TRBJ1-5; no clear D. Germline V gene lookup returns CDR1 LNHDA and CDR2 SQIVND (reference sequence). The CDR3 loop spans 13 amino acids. The V end was cut by 4 bases, the J end by 4 bases, with 8 bases between. The CDR3 DNA reads as TGTGCCAGTAGTACAGCCAGGAATCAGCCCCAGCATTTT. Protein: CASSTARNQPQHF. Full variable domain (remainder filled in from reference TRBV19 and TRBJ1-5): DGGITQSPKYLFRKEGQNVTLSCEQNLNHDAMYWYRQDPGQGLRLIYYSQIVNDFQKGDIAEGYSVSREKKESFPLTVTSAQKNPTAFYLCASSTARNQPQHFGDGTRLSIL.

The chain combines TRBV6-2 or TRBV6-3 with TRBJ1-2; TRBD1 agrees at 7 bases. The CDR3 totals 17 residues. CDR1 is MNHEY, CDR2 SVGEGT, per germline. Trimming took 0 bases from V and 3 from J; bases not matched to a gene: 10. The CDR3 sequence is CASSYSSWRGRDYGYTF. The CDR3 DNA sequence: TGTGCCAGCAGTTACTCGAGTTGGAGGGGGCGCGACTATGGCTACACCTTC.

This clone was seen a handful of times. The CDR3 loop is CASSFRGQTLSATNEKLFF. As DNA, the CDR3 is TGCGCCAGCAGCTTCCGCGGACAGACCCTTTCAGCGACTAATGAAAAACTGTTTTTT. V gene TRBV5-1 combines with J gene TRBJ1-4, with D perhaps TRBD1 (6 bases). Germline CDR1 reads SGHRS; CDR2 reads YFSETQ. The CDR3 has 19 residues. V lost 2 bases and J lost 2, with 22 bases in between.

J is TRBJ1-1 and V is TRBV3-1 (or the pseudogene TRBV3-2); D might be TRBD1 (5 bases). This CDR3 contains 21 residues. V was shortened by 3 bases and J by 0 bases, with 29 bases between the two germline ends. The germline gives CDR1 LGHDT, CDR2 YNNKEL (reference sequence). In DNA form, the CDR3 reads TGTGCCAGCAGCCATTCCCCCCAAAGCCCTCCCCCCCAGGGTATGAACACTGAAGCTTTCTTT. It yields the protein CASSHSPQSPPPQGMNTEAFF.

The V call is TRBV13, the J call TRBJ1-3; D might be TRBD1 (5 bases). Germline values: CDR1 PRHDT, CDR2 FYEKMQ (reference sequence). The germline V and J ends were trimmed by 4 bases and 4 bases, with 14 bases remaining between them. The CDR3 spans 15 residues. CDR3 residues: CASSSADSRGNTIYF. CDR3 sequence (DNA): TGTGCCAGCAGCTCAGCAGACAGTAGAGGAAACACCATATATTTT.

This chain links TRBV7-9 with TRBJ2-7; D possibly corresponds to TRBD2 (5 bases). The CDR3 totals 15 residues. The germline V gene has CDR1 SEHNR and CDR2 FQNEAQ (reference sequence). The V end was cut by 1 base, the J end by 0 bases, with 10 bases between. The CDR3 bases are TGTGCCAGCAGCTTAGGTTCGGGAAGCTCCTACGAGCAGTACTTC. Amino acid sequence: CASSLGSGSSYEQYF.

V usage is TRBV7-2 and J usage is TRBJ2-1; perhaps TRBD2 as D (5 bases). The CDR3 loop spans 14 amino acids. Trimming stripped 4 bases from V and 8 bases from J, with 15 bases between. CDR1 SGHTA and CDR2 FQGNSA come from the germline V gene. The CDR3 DNA reads TGTGCCAGCAGCTCCCTGAGGCTAGCCCATGAGCAGTTCTTC. Translation gives CASSSLRLAHEQFF.

V usage is TRBV19 and J usage is TRBJ1-5, with D perhaps TRBD1 (6 bases). Germline V gives CDR1 LNHDA, CDR2 SQIVND (reference sequence). The CDR3 has 15 amino acids. V dropped 4 bases and J dropped 3 bases, with 13 bases sitting between them. DNA of the CDR3: TGTGCCAGTAGTAGTCAAGGGGGAATCAATCAGCCCCAGCATTTT. Translated, it gives CASSSQGGINQPQHF.

The rearrangement links TRBV2 to TRBJ2-7; D unclear. V gave up 7 bases and J gave up 3 bases, with 10 bases separating them. The CDR3 length is 12 residues. The germline gives CDR1 SNHLY, CDR2 FYNNEI. The DNA for the CDR3 is TGTGCCAGCAACGAGAACTTCTACGAGCAGTACTTC. Amino acids: CASNENFYEQYF.

This sequence joins TRBV5-8 and TRBJ2-1; D perhaps matches TRBD2 (5 bases). From germline, CDR1 is SGHTS and CDR2 YDEGEE. CDR3 length: 16 amino acids. The V end lost 2 bases, the J end lost 0 bases, and 12 bases lay between the germline ends. The CDR3 nucleotides are TGTGCCAGCAGCTTCAAGGCTGGGAGCTCCTACAATGAGCAGTTCTTC. It translates to CASSFKAGSSYNEQFF.

The V gene is TRBV7-2, the J gene TRBJ1-5, with TRBD1 matching 8 bases. J gave up 1 base and V 5 bases, and 4 bases lay outside the gene matches. This CDR3 spans 15 amino acids. Germline CDR1 is SGHTA and CDR2 is FQGNSA. This CDR3 reads CASSPRTGSNQPQHF. The CDR3 bases are TGTGCCAGCAGCCCCAGGACAGGGAGCAATCAGCCCCAGCATTTT.

The CDR3 is CATSSHRGWTEAFF. CDR3 nucleotide sequence: TGTGCCACCAGCAGCCACAGGGGATGGACTGAAGCTTTCTTT. This sequence joins TRBV15 and TRBJ1-1; 7 bases agree with TRBD1. Germline assignment: CDR1 LNHNV and CDR2 YYDKDF (reference sequence). V shed 3 bases, J shed 5 bases, and the junction held 6 bases outside the gene matches. This CDR3 has 14 amino acids.

The V call is TRBV5-4, the J call TRBJ2-7; 13 positions agree with TRBD2. The V gene's germline CDR1 is SGHNT and CDR2 YYREEE (reference sequence). The J segment lost 4 bases and the V segment lost 2 bases, leaving 3 bases of the junction unmatched. CDR3 size: 15 residues. The CDR3, as DNA: TGTGCCAGCAGCTTCGGGACTAGCGGGACGTACGAGCAGTACTTC. Translation: CASSFGTSGTYEQYF.

The genes are TRBV4-1 and TRBJ1-5, with TRBD1 matching over 7 bases. The CDR3 totals 16 residues. With V trimmed by 4 bases and J by 3 bases, 9 bases remained unmatched. Looked up from germline, CDR1 is MGHRA and CDR2 is YSYEKL. The CDR3 loop reads CASSPLPGQFNQPQHF. DNA for the CDR3: TGCGCCAGCAGCCCTCTACCGGGACAGTTCAATCAGCCCCAGCATTTT.

The chain combines TRBV28 with TRBJ1-5; D is perhaps TRBD1 (5 bases). The length of the CDR3 is 15 residues. CDR1 is MDHEN and CDR2 is SYDVKM in the germline V gene. V lost 6 bases and J lost 5, with 17 bases in between. The DNA of the CDR3 is TGTGCCAGCAGACCGCCTTTAGGGGTTCATCAGCCCCAGCATTTT. Translated: CASRPPLGVHQPQHF.